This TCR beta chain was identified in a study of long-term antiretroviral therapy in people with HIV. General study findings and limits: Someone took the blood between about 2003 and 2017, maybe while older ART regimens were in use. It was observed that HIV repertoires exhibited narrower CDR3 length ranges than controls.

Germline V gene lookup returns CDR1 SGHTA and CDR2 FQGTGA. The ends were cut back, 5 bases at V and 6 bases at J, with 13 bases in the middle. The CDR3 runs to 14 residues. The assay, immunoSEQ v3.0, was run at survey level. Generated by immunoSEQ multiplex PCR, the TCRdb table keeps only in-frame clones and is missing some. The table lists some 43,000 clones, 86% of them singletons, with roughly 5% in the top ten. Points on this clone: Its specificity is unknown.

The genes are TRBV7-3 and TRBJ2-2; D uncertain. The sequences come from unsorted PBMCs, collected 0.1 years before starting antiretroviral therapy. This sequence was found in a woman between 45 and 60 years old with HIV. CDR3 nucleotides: TGTGCCAGCAGCCCCGGGCCAGCAGCCGGGGAGCTGTTTTTT. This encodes CASSPGPAAGELFF.